The rows below give T cell receptor beta chains drawn from one sample of a study of blood T cell repertoires in COVID-19. Produced via immunoSEQ multiplex PCR; TCRdb's table is partial and in-frame only. This sample yields some 190,000 clones, of which roughly 85% are seen a single time; around 7.5% belongs to the top ten. The sequencing input was peripheral blood. The receptors were sampled from a woman in her sixties or seventies with acute or convalescent COVID-19. Both conserved end residues are part of each CDR3. The order of the fields is D gene, J gene, V gene, clone size, CDR3 protein, CDR3 DNA. The D gene is left open where the match is weak. The size entry is marked missing in some rows and otherwise reads once, few, many or a size class.

.	TRBJ1-1	TRBV12-3/TRBV12-4	.	CAFTSPGGTEAFF	TGTGCCTTCACTTCCCCGGGGGGCACTGAAGCTTTCTTT
.	TRBJ1-1	TRBV3-1/TRBV3-2	once	CASSQERGQWAFF	TGTGCCAGCAGCCAAGAAAGGGGCCAGTGGGCTTTCTTT
.	TRBJ1-6	TRBV6-5	.	CASSSSGIINSPLHF	TGTGCCAGCAGTTCTTCCGGGATTATTAATTCACCCCTCCACTTT
.	TRBJ1-5	TRBV19	.	CASSIMAGNQPQHF	TGTGCCAGTAGTATTATGGCCGGCAATCAGCCCCAGCATTTT
TRBD1	TRBJ1-1	TRBV11-2	few	CASSAYRGRGTEAFF	TGTGCCAGCAGCGCCTACAGGGGGCGAGGCACTGAAGCTTTCTTT
.	TRBJ1-1	TRBV28	.	CASSLTRHRDPLNTEAFF	TGTGCCAGCAGTTTAACGAGGCACAGGGATCCCCTGAACACTGAAGCTTTCTTT
.	TRBJ1-1	TRBV6-5	.	CASSYTTNTEAFF	TGTGCCAGCAGTTACACGACTAACACTGAAGCTTTCTTT
TRBD1	TRBJ1-3	TRBV2	.	CASSSQGADGNTIYF	TGTGCCAGCAGTTCACAGGGGGCGGATGGAAACACCATATATTTT
TRBD1	TRBJ1-2	TRBV9	.	CASSVVPGQYYTF	TGTGCCAGCAGCGTAGTCCCGGGACAGTACTACACCTTC
.	TRBJ1-6	TRBV7-8	.	CASSLGGVTSPLHF	TGTGCCAGCAGCTTAGGCGGGGTTACTTCACCCCTCCACTTT
.	TRBJ2-7	TRBV5-1	.	CASSLADGGRYPYEQYF	TGCGCCAGCAGCTTGGCCGATGGCGGGCGCTACCCCTACGAGCAGTACTTC
TRBD1	TRBJ2-1	TRBV7-9	.	CASSLDLGTGGRNEQFF	TGTGCCAGCAGCTTAGATCTCGGGACAGGGGGCAGGAATGAGCAGTTCTTC
.	TRBJ1-3	TRBV3-1/TRBV3-2	.	CASSQTASGNTIYF	TGTGCCAGCTCACAGACGGCCTCTGGAAACACCATATATTTT
.	TRBJ2-2	TRBV11-3	.	CASSQKRNTGELFF	TGTGCCAGCAGCCAAAAGAGGAACACCGGGGAGCTGTTTTTT
.	TRBJ1-1	TRBV29-1	few	CSVETTQGANTEAFF	TGCAGCGTTGAGACCACACAGGGCGCGAACACTGAAGCTTTCTTT
.	TRBJ1-4	TRBV11-3	.	CASSARTGKREKLFF	TGTGCCAGCAGCGCTCGAACAGGGAAACGGGAAAAACTGTTTTTT
TRBD2	TRBJ2-1	TRBV24-1	.	CATSDFGTSGSYEQFF	TGTGCCACCAGTGATTTTGGGACTAGCGGGAGCTATGAGCAGTTCTTC
TRBD1	TRBJ2-2	TRBV6-6	many	CASRQGASGGELFF	TGTGCCAGCAGACAGGGGGCTTCTGGCGGGGAGCTGTTTTTT
.	TRBJ1-6	TRBV5-1	.	CASSLDGSNSPLHF	TGCGCCAGCAGCTTGGATGGCAGTAATTCACCCCTCCACTTT
TRBD1	TRBJ1-2	TRBV10-3	.	CAMGATGAQSGYTF	TGTGCCATGGGAGCTACAGGGGCGCAATCTGGCTACACCTTC
.	TRBJ2-1	TRBV7-9	few	CASRRGNTEQFF	TGTGCCAGCAGGAGAGGGAACACTGAGCAGTTCTTC
TRBD1	TRBJ2-6	TRBV7-6	.	CASTQPPGQGRAGANVLTF	TGTGCCAGCACTCAACCCCCGGGACAGGGGAGAGCTGGGGCCAACGTCCTGACTTTC
TRBD1	TRBJ2-7	TRBV6-1	.	CASSEGQFYEQYF	TGTGCCAGCAGTGAGGGACAGTTCTACGAGCAGTACTTC
.	TRBJ2-1	TRBV10-3	.	CAIRPGDFYNEQFF	TGTGCCATCAGACCCGGGGACTTTTACAATGAGCAGTTCTTC
.	TRBJ2-1	TRBV3-1/TRBV3-2	.	CASSHKRTGPYNEQFF	TGTGCCAGCAGCCACAAACGGACTGGGCCTTACAATGAGCAGTTCTTC
TRBD1	TRBJ1-2	TRBV5-8	few	CASSLRQGLNYGYTF	TGTGCCAGCAGCCTTCGACAGGGGCTCAACTATGGCTACACCTTC
TRBD2	TRBJ2-3	TRBV3-1/TRBV3-2	.	CASSYRTSATDTQYF	TGTGCCAGCAGTTACAGGACTAGCGCCACAGATACGCAGTATTTT
.	TRBJ1-1	TRBV4-2	.	CASSQDFHTEAFF	TGTGCCAGCAGCCAGGACTTTCACACTGAAGCTTTCTTT
.	TRBJ1-1	TRBV7-8	.	CASGQTGTEAFF	TGTGCCAGCGGCCAGACAGGCACTGAAGCTTTCTTT
TRBD2	TRBJ2-7	TRBV27	.	CASSLWAAGGGSSAYEQYF	TGTGCCAGCAGTTTATGGGCTGCTGGAGGCGGGAGTAGCGCCTACGAGCAGTACTTC
TRBD2	TRBJ2-3	TRBV5-1	.	CASRRAGVRDTQYF	TGCGCCAGCCGGCGGGCGGGAGTAAGAGATACGCAGTATTTT
TRBD2	TRBJ2-2	TRBV9	.	CASSTRTSGNTGELFF	TGTGCCAGCAGCACCCGGACTAGCGGGAACACCGGGGAGCTGTTTTTT
.	TRBJ1-1	TRBV11-2	once	CASSLFMNTEAFF	TGTGCCAGCAGCTTGTTCATGAACACTGAAGCTTTCTTT
.	TRBJ1-2	TRBV30	.	CAWRNSGLSGYGYTF	TGTGCCTGGAGAAATTCAGGGCTAAGTGGCTATGGCTACACCTTC
.	TRBJ1-5	TRBV18	.	CASSALQATDQPQHF	TGTGCCAGCTCCGCTTTACAGGCGACCGATCAGCCCCAGCATTTT
TRBD2	TRBJ2-1	TRBV6-5	.	CASSYESGRSNEQFF	TGTGCCAGCAGTTACGAGAGCGGGAGGTCAAATGAGCAGTTCTTC
.	TRBJ1-2	TRBV18	.	CASSPDSHGYTF	TGTGCCAGCTCTCCAGACAGTCACGGCTACACCTTC